This entry describes one TCR beta chain. The CDR3 runs to 13 residues. CDR1 and CDR2 (germline): SGHDT, YYEEEE. V was trimmed by 7 bases and J by 1 base, leaving 11 bases between them. This sample is part of a study of blood T cell repertoires in COVID-19. Looking at the study overall: The analysed material was cDNA or gDNA that came from T cells, B-cell-depleted T cells, or PBMCs.

Recruitment covered about two dozen US areas and drew participants whose ages spanned roughly 18 to 100 years. The study assigned cohorts using participant-reported clinical history. Data came from immunoSEQ multiplex PCR; TCRdb stores just in-frame clones and leaves some out. Found here are 250,000 to 300,000 clones, over 75% of them singletons; the top ten hold about 16%. The sequenced sample was PBMCs or T cells enriched from blood (not recorded which). V and J are TRBV5-6 and TRBJ1-1, with D maybe TRBD1 (6 bases). This clonotype was sampled from a man in his late teens or twenties who had recovered from COVID-19. The CDR3 reads CASRPQGNTEAFF. As DNA, the CDR3 is TGTGCCAGCCGGCCACAGGGGAACACTGAAGCTTTCTTT. Complete variable domain (other parts from reference TRBV5-6 and TRBJ1-1): DAGVTQSPTHLIKTRGQQVTLRCSPKSGHDTVSWYQQALGQGPQFIFQYYEEEERQRGNFPDRFSGHQFPNYSSELNVNALLLGDSALYLCASRPQGNTEAFFGQGTRLTVV.